This is a list of T cell receptor beta chains from one sample in a study of cytomegalovirus exposure and HLA in healthy donors. Measured with immunoSEQ multiplex PCR; TCRdb has only the in-frame clones, and not every one. The table records about 140,000 clones, about 80% of them present only once. Sequenced sample: PBMCs. These TCRs come from a young man in good health and CMV-seronegative. Each CDR3 is given with its conserved first and last residue. The D gene is left open where the match is weak. Clone size appears in some rows only: once, few, many, or a class for an expanded clone.

d_call	clone_size	v_call	j_call	cdr3_nt	cdr3_aa
-	-	TRBV5-1	TRBJ2-5	TGCGCCAGCAGCTTCGGAGGAGGAGAGACCCAGTACTTC	CASSFGGGETQYF
-	few	TRBV11-3	TRBJ2-3	TGTGCCAGCAGCTTAGGAGCTTCTAGCACAGATACGCAGTATTTT	CASSLGASSTDTQYF
-	-	TRBV28	TRBJ2-7	TGTGCCAGCAGTTTACTTTCGCTAGCGCGGTCCTACGAGCAGTACTTC	CASSLLSLARSYEQYF
-	few	TRBV4-1	TRBJ2-1	TGCGCCAGCAGCCCAGAATCCTCAGGCTACAATGAGCAGTTCTTC	CASSPESSGYNEQFF
TRBD2	-	TRBV5-1	TRBJ2-3	TGCGCCAGCAGGGTGGGGGGGAGAACCACAGATACGCAGTATTTT	CASRVGGRTTDTQYF
-	-	TRBV28	TRBJ2-7	TGTGCCAGCAGTTATACCCTTGGGACAGGCGCAGGGTTCAGCGGGAGGTACGAGCAGTACTTC	CASSYTLGTGAGFSGRYEQYF
TRBD1	few	TRBV28	TRBJ2-6	TGTGCCAGCAGGACAACAGGGGCTGGGGCCAACGTCCTGACTTTC	CASRTTGAGANVLTF
TRBD1	-	TRBV14	TRBJ1-5	TGTGCCAGCAACTTTAACGGGGACAGGGCAGGTAATCAGCCCCAGCATTTT	CASNFNGDRAGNQPQHF
TRBD2	once	TRBV6-1	TRBJ2-7	TGTGCCAGCAGTCAGCGGGGGGTCCTCTCCTACGAGCAGTACTTC	CASSQRGVLSYEQYF
TRBD2	-	TRBV27	TRBJ2-7	TGTGCCAGCAGTTTATCGCGAGCGGGAGCACAGGGCGAGCAGTACTTC	CASSLSRAGAQGEQYF
TRBD1	-	TRBV4-1	TRBJ2-5	TGCGCCAGCAGCCAAGGGGACAGGGGTCCCCAAGAGACCCAGTACTTC	CASSQGDRGPQETQYF
-	-	TRBV15	TRBJ2-7	TGTGCCACCAGCAGAGTGGCAGAAGACTACGAGCAGTACTTC	CATSRVAEDYEQYF
-	-	TRBV13	TRBJ2-7	TGTGCCAGCAGCTTATTGTTGAGCTTCCCCTACGAGCAGTACTTC	CASSLLLSFPYEQYF
TRBD1	-	TRBV7-9	TRBJ1-4	TGTGCCAGCAGCCCCAGCGGGGACAGGGTGTCTAATGAAAAACTGTTTTTT	CASSPSGDRVSNEKLFF
TRBD2	once	TRBV5-1	TRBJ2-1	TGCGCCAGCAGCTTGACATTCCGGGGGGGGCTAGCGCGGTCCTACAATGAGCAGTTCTTC	CASSLTFRGGLARSYNEQFF
-	-	TRBV5-1	TRBJ2-2	TGCGCCAGCAGCAGACAGCTTTCGCTGACCGGGGAGCTGTTTTTT	CASSRQLSLTGELFF
-	-	TRBV6-6	TRBJ2-3	TGTGCCAGCAGACTGAGTAGCACAGATACGCAGTATTTT	CASRLSSTDTQYF
TRBD1	once	TRBV30	TRBJ2-2	TGTGCCTGGAGGGGGACAGGGGCGGTTTCGAACACCGGGGAGCTGTTTTTT	CAWRGTGAVSNTGELFF
TRBD2	-	TRBV28	TRBJ2-7	TGTGCCAGCAGCGTAAGCCCGGGACTAGCGGCCGACTACGAGCAGTACTTC	CASSVSPGLAADYEQYF
-	-	TRBV5-5	TRBJ1-1	TGTGCCAGCAGCTTGGGGGCCATGAACACTGAAGCTTTCTTT	CASSLGAMNTEAFF
-	-	TRBV11-2	TRBJ1-1	TGTGCCAGCAGCTTCGGACAGTACGCTTTCTTT	CASSFGQYAFF
TRBD2	-	TRBV9	TRBJ2-2	TGTGCCAGCAGCGTAGGACTAGCGGGGGTAGGCACCGGGGAGCTGTTTTTT	CASSVGLAGVGTGELFF
TRBD1	-	TRBV10-3	TRBJ2-3	TGTGCCATCAGCCGAGGGACAGGACGACGAGATACGCAGTATTTT	CAISRGTGRRDTQYF
-	-	TRBV2	TRBJ1-4	TGTGCCAGCAGTGCGGACAGTGGGAACGAAAAACTGTTTTTT	CASSADSGNEKLFF
-	-	TRBV2	TRBJ2-5	TGTGCCAGCAGCGAGCCGGCCGGGCGGGGACAAGAGACCCAGTACTTC	CASSEPAGRGQETQYF
TRBD2	few	TRBV6-1	TRBJ2-1	TGTGCCAGCAGTGTGACTAGCGGGGGGAGCAATGAGCAGTTCTTC	CASSVTSGGSNEQFF
-	-	TRBV19	TRBJ1-1	TGTGCCAGTAGACAGGGTTGGACTGAAGCTTTCTTT	CASRQGWTEAFF
-	-	TRBV6-6	TRBJ1-2	TGTGCCAGCAGTGTCGATGAGACAGGAATTAACTATGGCTACCCCTTC	CASSVDETGINYGYPF
-	-	TRBV4-1	TRBJ2-1	TGCGCCAGCAGCCAAGACCCGGTGGGGGGTTACAATGAGCAGTTCTTC	CASSQDPVGGYNEQFF
TRBD1	-	TRBV7-9	TRBJ2-3	TGTGCCAGCAGCTCCCGACAGGGGAGCACAGATACGCAGTATTTT	CASSSRQGSTDTQYF
-	-	TRBV9	TRBJ2-2	TGTGCCAGCAGCTCCCGGACTGGAAACACCGGGGAGCTGTTTTTT	CASSSRTGNTGELFF
TRBD1	once	TRBV29-1	TRBJ2-2	TGCAGCGTCCGAGAATCAGACAGGGGTCGGACCGGGGAGCTGTTTTTT	CSVRESDRGRTGELFF
-	medium-sized	TRBV5-8	TRBJ1-4	TGTGCCAGCAGCTTGGGAGGAAAACTGTTTTTT	CASSLGGKLFF
-	few	TRBV9	TRBJ1-3	TGTGCCAGCAGCGTAGGGCAGGGGCAAGGAAACACCATATATTTT	CASSVGQGQGNTIYF
-	-	TRBV28	TRBJ1-2	TGTGCCAGCAGTTTACTTTATGGCAGGGGTGGCTATGGCTACACCTTC	CASSLLYGRGGYGYTF
TRBD1	-	TRBV27	TRBJ2-5	TGTGCCAGCAGTTCGGATAGGGACAGGGGCCTCCAAGAGACCCAGTACTTC	CASSSDRDRGLQETQYF
-	-	TRBV9	TRBJ2-7	TGTGCCAGCAGCGTAGGCGGGAAGTCTGGGCGCTACGAGCAGTACTTC	CASSVGGKSGRYEQYF
TRBD1	-	TRBV19	TRBJ1-1	TGTGCCAGTAGTACCCCCCCAGACAGGGGGCGTGGGGCTTTCTTT	CASSTPPDRGRGAFF
-	-	TRBV4-1	TRBJ1-2	TGCGCCAGCAGCCAAGTTAGGGTGCCTGTGACGGGGGCTAACTATGGCTACACCTTC	CASSQVRVPVTGANYGYTF
TRBD1	-	TRBV5-5	TRBJ1-3	TGTGCCAGCAGCTTGGCCAGGGGGCTAGGAAACACCATATATTTT	CASSLARGLGNTIYF
TRBD2	-	TRBV30	TRBJ2-1	TGTGCCTGGAGTGTGGCTAGCGGGAGATATGAGCAGTTCTTC	CAWSVASGRYEQFF
TRBD2	once	TRBV27	TRBJ2-7	TGTGCCAGCAGGACTAGCGGGAGCTACGAGCAGTACTTC	CASRTSGSYEQYF
-	-	TRBV7-9	TRBJ2-7	TGTGCCAGCAGCCGATTCACACCCAGCGGCGAGCAGTACTTC	CASSRFTPSGEQYF
TRBD1	-	TRBV19	TRBJ2-4	TGTGCCAGTAGTACCCGCAACCTATCAGGGGGCTCGGCCAAAAACATTCAGTACTTC	CASSTRNLSGGSAKNIQYF
TRBD1	few	TRBV30	TRBJ1-6	TGTGCCGGGAGTGGACAGGGTGATTCCCCCCTCCACTTT	CAGSGQGDSPLHF